These 8 T cell receptor beta chains were all obtained from the same sample, sequenced in a study of shared clonotypes between healthy human individuals. Using immunoSEQ multiplex PCR, the repertoire was profiled, and TCRdb retains in-frame clones only, with some absent. The sample shows 2,500,000 or so clones, roughly 92% of them seen only once. Sequenced: naive CD4+ T cells from PBMCs. Subset reported: CD45RA+ positively selected. The receptors come from a man aged 18 to 35 in good health. Some clones in this sample may be carry-over from other donors' samples.

This clone was picked up one time. The J gene is TRBJ1-4, the V gene TRBV7-8, with 8 bases aligning to TRBD1. Germline V gene data show CDR1 as SGHVS and CDR2 as FQNEAQ. V trimming: 5 bases; J trimming: 4 bases; junction bases outside the gene matches: 9. The length of the CDR3 is 16 residues. DNA of the CDR3: TGTGCCAGCAGCCCTAATCGGACAGGGAGTAATGAAAAACTGTTTTTT. Protein: CASSPNRTGSNEKLFF.

The chain joins TRBV6-6 to TRBJ2-5, with 7 bases identical to TRBD2. Germline V gene data show CDR1 as MNHNY and CDR2 as SVGAGI (reference sequence). The CDR3 contains 15 residues. Germline trimming cut 7 bases from V and 3 bases from J; bases unmatched to any gene: 11. CDR3 in DNA: TGTGCCAGCACAGGTGGTGGGCTAGCGGAAGAGACCCAGTACTTC. Amino acids: CASTGGGLAEETQYF.

The J gene is TRBJ1-1, the V gene TRBV20-1; D not certain. CDR1 and CDR2 (germline): DFQATT, SNEGSKA (reference sequence). Trimming stripped 6 bases from V and 6 bases from J, with 11 bases between. The CDR3 loop spans 11 amino acids. CDR3 residues: CSAWRFAEAFF. Written as DNA, the CDR3 is TGCAGTGCATGGCGGTTCGCTGAAGCTTTCTTT.

The J gene is TRBJ2-7, the V gene TRBV11-2, with a possible D match to TRBD2 (5 bases). The germline CDR1 and CDR2 sequences are SGHAT and FQNNGV. The length of the CDR3 is 12 residues. Between the trimmed V and J ends, which lost 1 base and 10 bases, there was a span of 11 bases. The CDR3 DNA follows: TGTGCCAGCAGCTTAGTAGGCGGGCATCAGTACTTC. Its protein product is CASSLVGGHQYF. The full variable domain, with the rest looked up from reference TRBV11-2 and TRBJ2-7, is EAGVAQSPRYKIIEKRQSVAFWCNPISGHATLYWYQQILGQGPKLLIQFQNNGVVDDSQLPKDRFSAERLKGVDSTLKIQPAKLEDSAVYLCASSLVGGHQYFGPGTRLTVT.

The J gene is TRBJ2-5, the V gene TRBV6-1; D may be TRBD2 (7 bases). The DNA end is more similar to TRBJ2-7, so the J call may be wrong. In germline, CDR1 is MNHNS, CDR2 SASEGT. The CDR3 length is 13 residues. This chain's CDR3 is CATVGGGPYEQYF. In DNA form, the CDR3 reads TGTGCCACGGTAGGGGGAGGGCCTTACGAGCAGTACTTC.

This clone was counted a single time. This chain uses TRBV27 with TRBJ2-7, with D unclear. Looked up from germline, CDR1 is MNHEY and CDR2 is SMNVEV (reference sequence). The CDR3 is made up of 13 amino acids. V gave up 2 bases and J gave up 3 bases, with 8 bases separating them. DNA for the CDR3: TGTGCCAGCAGTTTAAGGGCTTACTACGAGCAGTACTTC. Amino acids: CASSLRAYYEQYF.

V is TRBV6-5 and J is TRBJ2-7; tentatively, D is TRBD2 (5 bases). There are 13 residues in the CDR3. Trimming cost V 5 bases and J 2 bases, with 10 bases left between them. Germline V CDR1 and CDR2: MNHEY, SVGAGI. CDR3 bases: TGTGCCAGCAGTATCGCCGGGACCTACGAGCAGTACTTC. Encoded protein: CASSIAGTYEQYF.

The V and J genes are TRBV28 and TRBJ2-1; TRBD2 matches 9 bases. Germline V gene data show CDR1 as MDHEN and CDR2 as SYDVKM. Unmatched junction bases numbered 12, after V lost 5 bases and J lost 7 bases. The CDR3 has 16 residues. In DNA, the CDR3 is TGTGCCAGCAGTCCTGTCCCCGGCAGCGGGAGGAATGAGCAGTTCTTC. It specifies CASSPVPGSGRNEQFF.